Following are 30 T cell receptor beta chains from one sample sequenced in a study of Ad26.COV2.S vaccination and SARS-CoV-2 variants. The treatment here: some 20 received Ad26.COV2.S at low or high dose, single or two shots; a few received placebo; per-sample allocation not given. Sampling was done on day 63 after the first vaccine or placebo injection. Profiled with immunoSEQ multiplex PCR; TCRdb holds only in-frame clones, not every one. The sample has hundreds of thousands of clones, approximately 86% seen once. Specimen: peripheral blood, collected in a trial of Ad26.COV2.S vaccine versus placebo. The receptors shown here come from a person between 18 and 60 years old who received the Ad26.COV2.S COVID-19 vaccine or a placebo.

The rearrangement uses TRBV7-2 and TRBJ1-5; TRBD1 is a possible D gene (5 bases). The CDR3 extends over 14 amino acids. V lost 0 bases and J 2 bases, leaving 5 bases between the germline ends. Germline CDR1 is SGHTA and CDR2 is FQGNSA. CDR3 loop: CASSLAQGNQPQHF. The CDR3 DNA reads as TGTGCCAGCAGCTTAGCACAGGGCAATCAGCCCCAGCATTTT.

The CDR3 DNA reads TGTGCCAGCAGTCAGGGATATGGCTACACCTTC. It specifies CASSQGYGYTF. The chain uses TRBV25-1 and TRBJ1-2; a possible D gene is TRBD1 (5 bases). The CDR3 runs to 11 residues. From germline, CDR1 is MGHDK and CDR2 SYGVNS. Deletions cut 5 bases from V and 5 bases from J, with 6 bases between.

The count of this clone is one. The chain combines TRBV6-5 with TRBJ1-6; weak D call: TRBD1 (6 bases). CDR3 size: 14 residues. V was trimmed by 6 bases and J by 7 bases, leaving 13 bases between them. Germline values: CDR1 MNHEY, CDR2 SVGAGI. The CDR3 is CASSLRGDNSPLHF. The CDR3 DNA is TGTGCCAGCAGCCTCAGGGGAGACAATTCACCCCTCCACTTT.

CDR3 DNA sequence: TGTGCCAGCACCGGGACAGGGTTTACCGCTGAAGCTTTCTTT. It translates to CASTGTGFTAEAFF. The chain employs TRBV5-4 and TRBJ1-1; TRBD1 matches 9 bases. Germline trimming cut 6 bases from V and 6 bases from J; bases unmatched to any gene: 9. CDR1 and CDR2 from the germline V gene are SGHNT and YYREEE (reference sequence). This CDR3 is built from 14 residues.

This clone turned up a few times. The chain couples TRBV10-2 to TRBJ1-1; 9 nucleotides agree with TRBD1. There are 15 residues in the CDR3. The trim removed 5 bases at V and 1 base at J, leaving 5 bases unmatched. Germline CDR1 is WSHSY and CDR2 is SAAADI. In nucleotides, the CDR3 is TGCGCCAGCAGTCGCCCGGGACAGGGGAACACTGAAGCTTTCTTT. Translation gives CASSRPGQGNTEAFF.

This clone was observed a single time. The V call is TRBV20-1, the J call TRBJ2-7, with 7 positions matching TRBD2. V lost 6 bases and J lost 7; bases outside the gene matches: 6. There are 11 residues in the CDR3. Germline assignment: CDR1 DFQATT and CDR2 SNEGSKA (reference sequence). DNA for the CDR3: TGCAGTGCCTTTGGGGGGGAAGAGCAGTACTTC. Its protein product is CSAFGGEEQYF.

This chain uses TRBV30 with TRBJ1-1; no clear D. Trimming took off 4 bases at V and 5 bases at J, with 5 bases between the two ends. Germline CDR1 reads GTSNPN; CDR2 reads SVGIG (reference sequence). The CDR3 runs 10 residues. The CDR3 is CAWTSTEAFF. CDR3 nucleotides: TGTGCCTGGACTAGTACTGAAGCTTTCTTT.

The V gene is TRBV19, the J gene TRBJ1-6, with 12 bases that match TRBD1. CDR3 length: 13 residues. Germline V gene lookup returns CDR1 LNHDA and CDR2 SQIVND (reference sequence). The trim removed 7 bases at V and 9 bases at J, leaving 1 base unmatched. As DNA, the CDR3 is TGTGCCAGTAAGGGACAGGGGGCTTCACCCCTCCACTTT. It yields the protein CASKGQGASPLHF.

The chain joins TRBV6-5 to TRBJ2-7; D perhaps matches TRBD1 (6 bases). The CDR3 runs to 13 residues. V shed 10 bases and J shed 0 bases, with 13 bases lying between them. The germline gives CDR1 MNHEY, CDR2 SVGAGI. The CDR3 nucleotides are TGTGCCACCGGGACATCGATCTCCTACGAGCAGTACTTC. This codes for CATGTSISYEQYF.

This sequence joins TRBV9 and TRBJ2-4; D remains ambiguous. CDR3 length equals 15 residues. Germline values: CDR1 SGDLS, CDR2 YYNGEE. Trimming removed 0 bases from V and 1 base from J, with 8 bases in between. In nucleotides, the CDR3 is TGTGCCAGCAGCGTAGATCCTACGGCCAAAAACATTCAGTACTTC. This encodes CASSVDPTAKNIQYF.

The rearrangement links TRBV7-8 to TRBJ2-3; D might be TRBD2 (5 bases). Trimming stripped 5 bases from V and 6 bases from J, with 21 bases between. The CDR3 loop spans 16 amino acids. From germline, CDR1 is SGHVS and CDR2 FQNEAQ. As DNA, the CDR3 is TGTGCCAGCAGCACGAGGGCCGGTCGGCAGAAGGATACGCAGTATTTT. It translates to CASSTRAGRQKDTQYF. Looking up the rest from reference TRBV7-8 and TRBJ2-3 gives the full variable domain: GAGVSQSPRYKVAKRGQDVALRCDPISGHVSLFWYQQALGQGPEFLTYFQNEAQLDKSGLPSDRFFAERPEGSVSTLKIQRTQQEDSAVYLCASSTRAGRQKDTQYFGPGTRLTVL.

The gene calls are TRBV7-2 and TRBJ2-7; tentative D call: TRBD2 (6 bases). The V end was cut by 6 bases, the J end by 0 bases, with 12 bases between. The CDR3 spans 14 residues. Germline V gene sequence: CDR1 SGHTA, CDR2 FQGNSA. The CDR3 here is CASRRGGSSYEQYF. The CDR3 DNA is TGTGCCAGCAGGCGGGGAGGCAGCTCCTACGAGCAGTACTTC. Together with reference TRBV7-2 and TRBJ2-7, the CDR3 gives the full variable domain: GAGVSQSPSNKVTEKGKDVELRCDPISGHTALYWYRQSLGQGLEFLIYFQGNSAPDKSGLPSDRFSAERTGGSVSTLTIQRTQQEDSAVYLCASRRGGSSYEQYFGPGTRLTVT.

This sequence joins TRBV19 and TRBJ2-7; D unclear. Trimming took off 5 bases at V and 2 bases at J, with 19 bases between the two ends. Looked up from germline, CDR1 is LNHDA and CDR2 is SQIVND (reference sequence). The CDR3 has 16 residues. The chain's CDR3 is CASSFPGRQGTYEQYF. The DNA of the CDR3 is TGTGCCAGTAGTTTCCCTGGACGTCAAGGAACCTACGAGCAGTACTTC.

A single count supports this clone. The chain combines TRBV6-2 or TRBV6-3 with TRBJ1-1; possibly TRBD1 for D (5 bases). CDR3 size: 16 residues. V was pared by 5 bases and J by 4 bases, with 20 bases between. Germline V gives CDR1 MNHEY, CDR2 SVGEGT. The CDR3 DNA is TGTGCCAGCAGTCTTCCTCAAACAAGGGGCTTCACTGAAGCTTTCTTT. Amino acid sequence: CASSLPQTRGFTEAFF.

The chain's CDR3 is CASRPDGAYEQYF. The CDR3 DNA sequence: TGTGCCAGCAGACCCGACGGGGCCTACGAGCAGTACTTC. The rearrangement uses TRBV7-9 and TRBJ2-7; tentative D call: TRBD2 (5 bases). Trimming pared 6 bases from V and 2 bases from J, leaving 11 bases between. In germline, CDR1 is SEHNR, CDR2 FQNEAQ (reference sequence). There are 13 residues in the CDR3.

This chain joins TRBV3-1 (or the pseudogene TRBV3-2) and TRBJ2-4; TRBD1 might be the D (6 bases). Germline assignment: CDR1 LGHDT and CDR2 YNNKEL (reference sequence). Deletions cut 3 bases from V and 7 bases from J, with 10 bases between. The CDR3 totals 13 residues. The CDR3 loop is CASSQPTGNIQYF. The CDR3 DNA follows: TGTGCCAGCAGCCAGCCCACAGGGAACATTCAGTACTTC.

The chain carries TRBV10-1 and TRBJ2-2; 8 bases fit TRBD1. The J segment lost 5 bases and the V segment lost 5 bases, leaving 7 bases of the junction unmatched. Germline V gene sequence: CDR1 WNHNN, CDR2 SYGVQD (reference sequence). The CDR3 has 15 residues. The CDR3 DNA reads as TGCGCCAGCAGTTCCGGGACAGGAGTAACCGGGGAGCTGTTTTTT. Protein product: CASSSGTGVTGELFF.

This clone was seen more than once but under ten times. The chain has TRBV5-5 and TRBJ1-5, with D uncertain. Trimming cost V 0 bases and J 2 bases, with 6 bases left between them. The CDR3 length is 14 residues. CDR1 is SGHKS and CDR2 is YYEKEE in the germline V gene (reference sequence). CDR3: CASSLDSGNQPQHF. The CDR3 DNA is TGTGCCAGCAGCTTGGATAGTGGCAATCAGCCCCAGCATTTT.

The V gene is TRBV20-1, the J gene TRBJ2-3; D may be TRBD1 or TRBD2 (6 bases each). V was trimmed by 3 bases and J by 1 base, leaving 14 bases between them. This CDR3 comprises 15 residues. The germline V gene has CDR1 DFQATT and CDR2 SNEGSKA (reference sequence). The CDR3 here is CSASVGGQGTDTQYF. For the CDR3, the DNA is TGCAGTGCTAGTGTGGGGGGCCAGGGCACAGATACGCAGTATTTT.

The rearrangement joins TRBV18 to TRBJ1-4, with TRBD1 as a possible D gene (5 bases). This CDR3 has 13 residues. V dropped 2 bases and J dropped 7 bases, with 8 bases sitting between them. Germline values: CDR1 KGHSH, CDR2 LQKENI. The CDR3 sequence: CASSPGAVEKLFF. CDR3 DNA sequence: TGTGCCAGCTCACCAGGGGCAGTTGAAAAACTGTTTTTT.

The gene calls are TRBV10-3 and TRBJ2-7; D is unclear. V was trimmed by 10 bases and J by 7 bases, leaving 11 bases between them. The germline gives CDR1 ENHRY, CDR2 SYGVKD. The CDR3 extends over 10 amino acids. The CDR3, as DNA: TGTGCCACCACCCCGCAGGAGCAGTACTTC. It is translated as CATTPQEQYF.

V usage is TRBV6-2 or TRBV6-3 and J usage is TRBJ2-5, with D perhaps matching TRBD1 (6 bases). V was pared by 5 bases and J by 5 bases, with 21 bases between. This CDR3 contains 16 residues. In germline, CDR1 is MNHEY, CDR2 SVGEGT. The CDR3 sequence: CASSPLDRTIGETQYF. The CDR3, as DNA: TGTGCCAGCAGTCCCCTCGACAGGACCATTGGGGAGACCCAGTACTTC.

This clone was detected a few times. This chain connects TRBV7-2 to TRBJ2-1, with 9 nucleotides matching TRBD1. The J segment lost 6 bases and the V segment lost 4 bases, leaving 7 bases of the junction unmatched. The CDR3 spans 15 residues. Germline CDR1 and CDR2: SGHTA and FQGNSA. CDR3 sequence: CASSWPGQGLNEQFF. Written as DNA, the CDR3 is TGTGCCAGCAGCTGGCCGGGACAGGGCCTCAATGAGCAGTTCTTC.

The chain couples TRBV28 to TRBJ1-5, with a tentative D call TRBD1 (6 bases). Trimming left V 6 bases short and J 6 bases short, with 15 bases between. The germline V gene encodes CDR1 MDHEN and CDR2 SYDVKM. This CDR3 region has 14 residues. Here the CDR3 DNA reads TGTGCCAGCAGGGGGAATGGACAGATTCAGCCCCAGCATTTT. Translation gives CASRGNGQIQPQHF.

The chain joins TRBV5-1 to TRBJ1-1; no clear D gene. Germline V CDR1 and CDR2: SGHRS, YFSETQ. V was shortened by 4 bases and J by 1 base, with 14 bases between the two germline ends. The CDR3 extends over 15 amino acids. CDR3 amino acids: CASSPMGGRNTEAFF. CDR3 DNA sequence: TGCGCCAGCAGCCCCATGGGAGGGCGGAACACTGAAGCTTTCTTT.

The rearrangement links TRBV7-2 to TRBJ1-5; the D is unclear. The V end lost 5 bases, the J end lost 2 bases, and 10 bases lay between the germline ends. CDR1 is SGHTA and CDR2 is FQGNSA in the germline V gene. CDR3 length: 14 residues. CDR3 sequence (DNA): TGTGCCAGCAGCCGGGAGGCAGGCAATCAGCCCCAGCATTTT. This codes for CASSREAGNQPQHF. Full variable domain (remainder filled in from reference TRBV7-2 and TRBJ1-5): GAGVSQSPSNKVTEKGKDVELRCDPISGHTALYWYRQSLGQGLEFLIYFQGNSAPDKSGLPSDRFSAERTGGSVSTLTIQRTQQEDSAVYLCASSREAGNQPQHFGDGTRLSIL.

The sample holds one count of this clone. The chain uses TRBV5-1 and TRBJ2-7, with 8 nucleotides matching TRBD2. Trimming removed 0 bases from V and 5 bases from J; junction bases left unmatched: 19. This CDR3 spans 19 amino acids. Germline V gene sequence: CDR1 SGHRS, CDR2 YFSETQ. CDR3 protein: CASSLEPGLGPSLTNEQYF. The DNA of the CDR3 is TGCGCCAGCAGCTTGGAACCGGGACTAGGCCCTTCGCTTACCAACGAGCAGTACTTC.

J is TRBJ1-4 and V is TRBV6-4; the D gene is possibly TRBD1 (5 bases). The CDR3 consists of 15 residues. The germline V gene encodes CDR1 MRHNA and CDR2 SNTAGT. The ends were cut back, 4 bases at V and 9 bases at J, with 18 bases in the middle. The CDR3 coding sequence is TGTGCCAGCAGTGCCCCAGGGTGGGAAATGAAAAAACTGTTTTTT. Its protein product is CASSAPGWEMKKLFF.

This clone was seen just once. The chain combines TRBV28 with TRBJ1-2, with D maybe TRBD1 (5 bases). The CDR3 is 12 residues long. The V end lost 10 bases, the J end lost 2 bases, and 11 bases lay between the germline ends. Germline V CDR1 and CDR2: MDHEN, SYDVKM. For the CDR3, the DNA is TGTGCCACCACGGGGCAGAACTATGGCTACACCTTC. The encoded protein is CATTGQNYGYTF.

The J gene is TRBJ2-2, the V gene TRBV7-9; no firm D call. V was shortened by 5 bases and J by 6 bases, with 19 bases between the two germline ends. Germline V gene lookup returns CDR1 SEHNR and CDR2 FQNEAQ (reference sequence). The CDR3 runs to 16 residues. The DNA of the CDR3 is TGTGCCAGCAGCCCCGTCGAGCCCGGGTATCCCGGGGAGCTGTTTTTT. Its protein is CASSPVEPGYPGELFF. The entire variable domain, with the rest obtained from reference TRBV7-9 and TRBJ2-2, is as follows: DTGVSQNPRHKITKRGQNVTFRCDPISEHNRLYWYRQTLGQGPEFLTYFQNEAQLEKSRLLSDRFSAERPKGSFSTLEIQRTEQGDSAMYLCASSPVEPGYPGELFFGEGSRLTVL.